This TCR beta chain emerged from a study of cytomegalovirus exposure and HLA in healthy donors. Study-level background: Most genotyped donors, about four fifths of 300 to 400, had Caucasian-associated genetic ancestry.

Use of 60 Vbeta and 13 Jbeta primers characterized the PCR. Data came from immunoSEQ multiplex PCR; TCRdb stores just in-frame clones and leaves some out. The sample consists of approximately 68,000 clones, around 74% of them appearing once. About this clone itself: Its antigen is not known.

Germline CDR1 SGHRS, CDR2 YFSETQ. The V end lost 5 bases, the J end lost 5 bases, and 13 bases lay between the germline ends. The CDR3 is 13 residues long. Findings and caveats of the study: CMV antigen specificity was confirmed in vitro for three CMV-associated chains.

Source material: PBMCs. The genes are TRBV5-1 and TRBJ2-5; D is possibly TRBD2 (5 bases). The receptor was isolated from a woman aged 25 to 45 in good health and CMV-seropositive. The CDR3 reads CASRAGRGETQYF. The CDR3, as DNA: TGCGCCAGCAGAGCTGGCAGAGGGGAGACCCAGTACTTC.